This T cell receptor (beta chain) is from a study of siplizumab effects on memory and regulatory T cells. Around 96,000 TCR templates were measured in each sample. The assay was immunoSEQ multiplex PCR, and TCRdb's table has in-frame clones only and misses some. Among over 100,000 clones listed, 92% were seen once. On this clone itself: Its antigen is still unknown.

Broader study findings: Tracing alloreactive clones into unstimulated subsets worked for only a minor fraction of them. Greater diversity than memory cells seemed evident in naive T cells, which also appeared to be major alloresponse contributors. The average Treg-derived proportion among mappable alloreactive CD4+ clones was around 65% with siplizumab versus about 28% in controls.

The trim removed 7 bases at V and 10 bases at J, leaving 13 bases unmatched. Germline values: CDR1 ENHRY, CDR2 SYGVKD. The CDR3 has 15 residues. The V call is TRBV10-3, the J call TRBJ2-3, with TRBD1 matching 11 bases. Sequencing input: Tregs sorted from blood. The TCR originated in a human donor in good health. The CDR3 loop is CAITDQDRGPHAQYF. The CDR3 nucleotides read TGTGCCATCACTGATCAGGACAGGGGGCCACACGCGCAGTATTTT.